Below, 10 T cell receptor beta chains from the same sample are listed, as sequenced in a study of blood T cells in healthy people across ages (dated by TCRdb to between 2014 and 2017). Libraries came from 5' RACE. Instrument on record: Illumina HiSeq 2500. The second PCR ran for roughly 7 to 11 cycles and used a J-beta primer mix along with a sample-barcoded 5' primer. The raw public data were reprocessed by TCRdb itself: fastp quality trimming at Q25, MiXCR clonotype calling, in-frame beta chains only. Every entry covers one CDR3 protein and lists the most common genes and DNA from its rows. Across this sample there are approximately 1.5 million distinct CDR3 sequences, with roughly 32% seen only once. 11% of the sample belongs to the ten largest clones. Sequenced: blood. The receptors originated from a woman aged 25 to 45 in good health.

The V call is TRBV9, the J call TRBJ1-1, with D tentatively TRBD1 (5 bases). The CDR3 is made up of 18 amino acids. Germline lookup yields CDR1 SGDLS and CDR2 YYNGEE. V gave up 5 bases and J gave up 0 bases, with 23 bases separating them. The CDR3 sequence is CASSKDPLLQVVNTEAFF. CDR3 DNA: TGTGCCAGCAGTAAAGACCCTTTGTTACAGGTGGTGAACACTGAAGCTTTCTTT.

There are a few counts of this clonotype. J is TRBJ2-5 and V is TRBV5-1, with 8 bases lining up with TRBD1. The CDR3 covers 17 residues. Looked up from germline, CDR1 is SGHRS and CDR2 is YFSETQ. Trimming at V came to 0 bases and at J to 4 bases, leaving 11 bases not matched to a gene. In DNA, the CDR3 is TGCGCCAGCAGCTTGGCCGTCGGGCAGGGGGCCGGAGAGACCCAGTACTTC. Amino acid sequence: CASSLAVGQGAGETQYF.

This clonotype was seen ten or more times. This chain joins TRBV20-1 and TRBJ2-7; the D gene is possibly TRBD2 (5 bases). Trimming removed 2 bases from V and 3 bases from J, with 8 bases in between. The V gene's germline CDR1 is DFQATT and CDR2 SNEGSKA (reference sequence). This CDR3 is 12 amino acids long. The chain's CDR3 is CSARQDFYEQYF. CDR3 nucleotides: TGCAGTGCTAGACAGGACTTCTACGAGCAGTACTTC.

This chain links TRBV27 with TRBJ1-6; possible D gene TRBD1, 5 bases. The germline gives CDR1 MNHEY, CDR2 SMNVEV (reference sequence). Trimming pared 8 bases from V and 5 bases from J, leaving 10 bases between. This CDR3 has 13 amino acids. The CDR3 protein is CASGVRDNSPLHF. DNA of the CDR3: TGTGCCAGCGGTGTCAGGGATAATTCACCCCTCCACTTT.

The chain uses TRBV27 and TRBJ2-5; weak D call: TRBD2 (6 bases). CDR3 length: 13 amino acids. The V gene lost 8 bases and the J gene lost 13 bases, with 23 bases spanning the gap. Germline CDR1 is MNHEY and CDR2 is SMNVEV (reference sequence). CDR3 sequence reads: CASRGGGRHERYF. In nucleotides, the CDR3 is TGTGCCAGCCGCGGAGGAGGGCGTCACGAGCGGTACTTC.

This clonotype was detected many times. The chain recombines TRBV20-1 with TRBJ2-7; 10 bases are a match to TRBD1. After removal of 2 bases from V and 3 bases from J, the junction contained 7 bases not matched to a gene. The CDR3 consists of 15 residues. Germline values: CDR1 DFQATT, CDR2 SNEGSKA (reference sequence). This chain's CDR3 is CSARQRDRGFYEQYF. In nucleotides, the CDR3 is TGCAGTGCTAGACAGAGGGACAGGGGATTCTACGAGCAGTACTTC.

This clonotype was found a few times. CDR3 in amino acids: CASSYMAGVPYEQYF. The CDR3 DNA sequence: TGTGCCAGCAGTTACATGGCAGGGGTACCCTACGAGCAGTACTTC. The rearrangement links TRBV6-6 to TRBJ2-7, with a tentative D call TRBD1 (6 bases). V was cut by 2 bases and J by 2 bases, with 13 bases left in between. Germline CDR1 MNHNY, CDR2 SVGAGI (reference sequence). This CDR3 has 15 amino acids.

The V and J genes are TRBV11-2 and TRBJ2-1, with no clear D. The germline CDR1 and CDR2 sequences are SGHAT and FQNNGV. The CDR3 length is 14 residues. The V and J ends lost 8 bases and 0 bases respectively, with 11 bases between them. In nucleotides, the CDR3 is TGTGCCAGCGCGAACTGGACCTCCTACAATGAGCAGTTCTTC. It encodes CASANWTSYNEQFF.

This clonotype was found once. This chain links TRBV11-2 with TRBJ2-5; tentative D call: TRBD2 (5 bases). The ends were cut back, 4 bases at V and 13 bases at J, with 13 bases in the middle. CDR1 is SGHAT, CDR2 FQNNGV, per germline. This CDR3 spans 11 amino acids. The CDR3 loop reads CASSSERALYF. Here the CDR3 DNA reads TGTGCCAGCAGCTCTGAGAGGGCCCTGTACTTC. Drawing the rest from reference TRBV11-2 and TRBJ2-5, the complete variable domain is EAGVAQSPRYKIIEKRQSVAFWCNPISGHATLYWYQQILGQGPKLLIQFQNNGVVDDSQLPKDRFSAERLKGVDSTLKIQPAKLEDSAVYLCASSSERALYFGPGTRLLVL.

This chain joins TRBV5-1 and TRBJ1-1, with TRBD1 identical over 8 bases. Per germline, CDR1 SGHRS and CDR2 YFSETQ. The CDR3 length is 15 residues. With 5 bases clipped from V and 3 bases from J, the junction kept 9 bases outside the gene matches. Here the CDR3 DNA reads TGCGCCAGCAGGCCCCAGGGGGCCCAGGACACTGAAGCTTTCTTT. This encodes CASRPQGAQDTEAFF.